This T cell receptor (beta chain) was sequenced in a study of OX40 agonist ivuxolimab in advanced cancers. Study information: An anti-OX40 (CD134) antibody with agonistic activity, ivuxolimab, was administered to patients.

Assay used: immunoSEQ multiplex PCR; TCRdb lists only in-frame clones, some missing. The repertoire has 77,000 or so clones, about 94% of them found once; the top ten carry about a fifth. Anyone with autoimmune disease history or systemic immunosuppression was excluded. This CDR3 is built from 12 residues. V was pared by 5 bases and J by 3 bases, with 8 bases between. CDR1 is SNHLY and CDR2 is FYNNEI in the germline V gene. The sequence was obtained from an adult with an advanced solid tumor such as melanoma, head and neck, liver or kidney cancer. The chain uses TRBV2 and TRBJ2-7, with no clear D. The sequenced sample was CD4+ or CD8+ T cells sorted from blood, obtained in a trial of the OX40 agonist ivuxolimab. The CDR3 spells CASSTDHYEQYF. In DNA, the CDR3 is TGTGCCAGCAGTACGGACCACTACGAGCAGTACTTC.